Each of the 2 T cell receptor beta chains below was sequenced from the same sample in a study of T cells in tumors after PD-1 blockade. TCRdb's table, derived via immunoSEQ multiplex PCR, lists solely in-frame clones and lacks some. The sample comprises 32,000 or so clones, just under 80% of which are singletons, and over 30% rests with the top ten. The source material was PBMCs, sampled before anti-PD-1 treatment. Every receptor here comes from a human donor with basal cell carcinoma.

J is TRBJ1-2 and V is TRBV5-1, with D uncertain. Between the trimmed V and J ends, which lost 2 bases and 8 bases, there was a span of 7 bases. This CDR3 comprises 11 residues. Per the germline V gene, CDR1 is SGHRS and CDR2 is YFSETQ. The CDR3 region is CASSFSGGYTF. Written as DNA, the CDR3 is TGCGCCAGCAGCTTTTCGGGAGGCTACACCTTC.

The chain is built from TRBV9 and TRBJ1-6, with TRBD1 as a possible D gene (5 bases). Germline CDR1 SGDLS, CDR2 YYNGEE. V lost 2 bases, J lost 4 bases, and 10 bases lay in between. The CDR3 covers 15 residues. The DNA of the CDR3 is TGTGCCAGCAGCGTGGGGCCGTTGTATAATTCACCCCTCCACTTT. Protein product: CASSVGPLYNSPLHF.